This T cell receptor beta chain was captured by sequencing in a study of blood T cells in healthy people across ages. Study-wide background: Through template switching, about one barcoded beta molecule was captured per two T cells, as measured in model experiments. Study-wide results and limits: A conclusive naive versus antigen-experienced comparison was prevented by the unsorted PBMCs. Correlation between TCR beta diversity and naive T cell percentage was strong.

Primers used in a second PCR of about 7 to 12 cycles were a sample-barcoded 5' primer and a J-beta primer mix. Every cDNA was tagged by a template-switch adaptor with 12 random nucleotides. TCRdb independently ran MiXCR on the 5' RACE reads; one entry per CDR3 protein. The sample includes 700,000 to 850,000 distinct CDR3 sequences, 35% to 40% of them seen just once. Per the germline V gene, CDR1 is MDHEN and CDR2 is SYDVKM. The CDR3 consists of 16 residues. Trimming took off 2 bases at V and 8 bases at J, with 21 bases between the two ends. Of note for this clonotype: The target antigen is unknown.

The J gene is TRBJ1-2, the V gene TRBV28, with D possibly being TRBD1 (5 bases). The sequencing sample was made of blood. This clonotype was sampled from a man younger than 30 in good health. CDR3 region: CASSLTGGGAGQGYTF. The CDR3 nucleotides read TGTGCCAGCAGTTTAACGGGGGGAGGGGCAGGGCAAGGCTACACCTTC.